The T cell receptor (beta chain) under discussion was sequenced for a study of blood T cell repertoires in COVID-19. The overall study: Sites across the United States, Italy and Spain contributed samples from acute and convalescent COVID-19. In each case, the material was cDNA or gDNA derived from T cells, B-cell-depleted T cells, or PBMCs.

Sequencing used immunoSEQ multiplex PCR; TCRdb keeps in-frame clones, though not all of them. In the table there are some 80,000 clones, around 89% of which are singletons. Sequences were obtained from peripheral blood. The TCR sequence derives from a human donor in a cohort sampled during active COVID-19.

This CDR3 reads CASTTTSGTGGSPLHF. The CDR3 DNA is TGTGCCAGCACTACTACATCCGGGACAGGCGGGTCACCCCTCCACTTT. This chain links TRBV25-1 with TRBJ1-6, with 8 bases that match TRBD1. CDR3 length equals 16 residues. Looked up from germline, CDR1 is MGHDK and CDR2 is SYGVNS. J lost 10 bases, V lost 7 bases, and 15 bases had no gene match.